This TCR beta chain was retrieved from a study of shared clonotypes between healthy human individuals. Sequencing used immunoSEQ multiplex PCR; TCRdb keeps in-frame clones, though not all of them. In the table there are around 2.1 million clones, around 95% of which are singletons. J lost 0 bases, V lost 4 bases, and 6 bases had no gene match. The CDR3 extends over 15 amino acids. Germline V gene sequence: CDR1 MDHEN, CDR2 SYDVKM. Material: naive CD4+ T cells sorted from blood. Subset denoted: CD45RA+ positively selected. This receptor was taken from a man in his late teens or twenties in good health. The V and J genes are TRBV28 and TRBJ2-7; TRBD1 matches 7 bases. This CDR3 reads CASSSSRQGSYEQYF. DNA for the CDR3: TGTGCCAGCAGTTCTTCAAGACAGGGCTCCTACGAGCAGTACTTC. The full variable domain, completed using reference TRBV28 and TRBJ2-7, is DVKVTQSSRYLVKRTGEKVFLECVQDMDHENMFWYRQDPGLGLRLIYFSYDVKMKEKGDIPEGYSVSREKKERFSLILESASTNQTSMYLCASSSSRQGSYEQYFGPGTRLTVT.